The 9 T cell receptor beta chains listed next were all sequenced from one sample in a study of cytomegalovirus exposure and HLA in healthy donors. Researchers ran the PCR with 60 Vbeta and 13 Jbeta primers. TCRdb keeps only in-frame clones here, not all; method: immunoSEQ multiplex PCR. Found here are roughly 120,000 clones, about 68% of them singletons; the top ten hold 8.5% to 9.5%. Sequenced input: PBMCs. All receptors derive from a woman between 40 and 55 years old in good health and CMV-seropositive.

In this sample, this clone turned up a few times. This chain joins TRBV6-6 and TRBJ2-5; D remains unclear. The CDR3 sequence is 13 residues long. The germline gives CDR1 MNHNY, CDR2 SVGAGI (reference sequence). V was cut by 2 bases and J by 5 bases, with 9 bases left in between. The CDR3 region is CASSYAQSETQYF. The CDR3 nucleotides read TGTGCCAGCAGTTACGCACAGTCCGAGACCCAGTACTTC.

A note on this clone: Other DNA sequences from this sample encode an identical CDR3 as well. This chain connects TRBV19 to TRBJ2-1; possible D gene TRBD2, 5 bases. The CDR3 contains 14 residues. In germline, CDR1 is LNHDA, CDR2 SQIVND (reference sequence). V dropped 5 bases and J dropped 4 bases, with 12 bases sitting between them. Here the CDR3 reads CASSSRTYYNEQFF. The CDR3 bases are TGTGCCAGTAGTTCCAGGACTTATTACAATGAGCAGTTCTTC.

The sample holds a few counts of this clone. This chain connects TRBV27 to TRBJ1-4, with TRBD1 identical over 8 bases. There are 13 residues in the CDR3. The trim removed 6 bases at V and 5 bases at J, leaving 2 bases unmatched. Germline V gene sequence: CDR1 MNHEY, CDR2 SMNVEV (reference sequence). The CDR3, as DNA: TGTGCCAGCAGCTGGACAGGGAATGAAAAACTGTTTTTT. Translating gives CASSWTGNEKLFF. The variable domain in full, with the rest retrieved from reference TRBV27 and TRBJ1-4, is EAQVTQNPRYLITVTGKKLTVTCSQNMNHEYMSWYRQDPGLGLRQIYYSMNVEVTDKGDVPEGYKVSRKEKRNFPLILESPSPNQTSLYFCASSWTGNEKLFFGSGTQLSVL.

This clone was recorded only once. This chain joins TRBV9 and TRBJ1-3, with D maybe TRBD1 (6 bases). CDR1 and CDR2 from the germline V gene are SGDLS and YYNGEE. Trimming took off 0 bases at V and 0 bases at J, with 10 bases between the two ends. The CDR3 totals 16 residues. The DNA for the CDR3 is TGTGCCAGCAGCGTAGACAGGGCTGGCTCTGGAAACACCATATATTTT. It yields the protein CASSVDRAGSGNTIYF.

This clone has more than one count but fewer than ten. The rearrangement uses TRBV30 and TRBJ2-6; D is uncertain. This CDR3 has 16 amino acids. CDR1 and CDR2 from the germline V gene are GTSNPN and SVGIG (reference sequence). The V end lost 0 bases, the J end lost 0 bases, and 9 bases lay between the germline ends. In DNA form, the CDR3 reads TGTGCCTGGAGTGTGGTCGGGTTCTCTGGGGCCAACGTCCTGACTTTC. Its protein product is CAWSVVGFSGANVLTF.

This clone appeared a few times. The chain uses TRBV9 and TRBJ2-5; weak D call: TRBD2 (5 bases). This CDR3 comprises 15 residues. Germline CDR1 reads SGDLS; CDR2 reads YYNGEE. V was pared by 0 bases and J by 5 bases, with 14 bases between. CDR3 nucleotides: TGTGCCAGCAGCGTAGGGCGGGCGCCCTCCGAGACCCAGTACTTC. Protein: CASSVGRAPSETQYF.

This clone was seen only a few times. V usage is TRBV5-6 and J usage is TRBJ1-1, with D possibly matching TRBD1 (5 bases). This CDR3 spans 14 amino acids. The germline gives CDR1 SGHDT, CDR2 YYEEEE. Deletions cut 0 bases from V and 6 bases from J, with 12 bases between. The CDR3 region is CASSLEDRTPEAFF. For the CDR3, the DNA is TGTGCCAGCAGCTTGGAAGATAGGACACCTGAAGCTTTCTTT. Complete variable domain (other parts from reference TRBV5-6 and TRBJ1-1): DAGVTQSPTHLIKTRGQQVTLRCSPKSGHDTVSWYQQALGQGPQFIFQYYEEEERQRGNFPDRFSGHQFPNYSSELNVNALLLGDSALYLCASSLEDRTPEAFFGQGTRLTVV.

The rearrangement joins TRBV7-9 to TRBJ1-2; D might be TRBD1 (6 bases). Germline-derived CDR1 and CDR2 are SEHNR and FQNEAQ (reference sequence). The CDR3 length is 14 residues. V lost 3 bases to trimming and J lost 4 bases, with 12 bases between them. This CDR3 reads CASSLGGGGYGYTF. The CDR3 bases are TGTGCCAGCAGCTTGGGGGGAGGGGGCTATGGCTACACCTTC.

V and J are TRBV5-6 and TRBJ1-1; 8 bases match TRBD1. The CDR3 is 14 residues long. Germline assignment: CDR1 SGHDT and CDR2 YYEEEE. With 4 bases clipped from V and 6 bases from J, the junction kept 8 bases outside the gene matches. CDR3 sequence reads: CASSPRGPNAEAFF. DNA of the CDR3: TGTGCCAGCAGCCCCAGGGGGCCTAACGCTGAAGCTTTCTTT.